This TCR beta chain was sequenced for a study of T cell responses to AZD1222 COVID-19 vaccine. The study's findings and limits: The donor cohort was predominantly white British with a female majority, and clonal diversity may have been underestimated. CD4 TCRs linked to vaccination spanned spike, dominating at 160-218 and 743-854. The number of AZD1222 recipients seropositive at baseline was only five to seven. Spike-specific TCRs gained breadth and depth after people received two AZD1222 doses.

Comment on this clone: Its target is not known.

Repertoires were generated with immunoSEQ multiplex PCR, while TCRdb's copy carries only in-frame clones and drops some. Its table lists 150,000 or so clones. Germline V gene lookup returns CDR1 MRHNA and CDR2 SNTAGT. Trimming shortened V by 2 bases and J by 3 bases, and 4 bases separated the two germline ends. The CDR3 has 13 amino acids. V is TRBV6-4 and J is TRBJ2-2; D remains unclear. The receptor was derived from an adult in good health. The sample comprised peripheral blood. CDR3 nucleotides: TGTGCCAGCAGTGACGGGGACACCGGGGAGCTGTTTTTT. This sequence encodes CASSDGDTGELFF.